This T cell receptor (beta chain) was identified in a study of CD8+ T cells in alopecia areata. It was cDNA, reverse transcribed from extracted RNA, that served as the sequencing template. Using immunoSEQ multiplex PCR, the repertoire was profiled, and TCRdb retains in-frame clones only, with some absent. This table holds under 300,000 clones, approximately 60% found once. Treatment: oral pan-JAK inhibitor, 5-10 mg twice daily. The sequenced sample was CD4+ T cells sorted from blood, obtained at roughly week 52, from a patient treated with tofacitinib. This clonotype was sampled from a human donor with alopecia areata.

CDR3 residues: CASSLLTPSNGYTF. In DNA, the CDR3 is TGTGCCAGTAGTCTCTTGACACCATCCAATGGCTACACCTTC. The chain couples TRBV19 to TRBJ1-2; D not resolved. The CDR3 has 14 amino acids. Germline values: CDR1 LNHDA, CDR2 SQIVND (reference sequence). V was cut by 5 bases and J by 6 bases, with 16 bases left in between.